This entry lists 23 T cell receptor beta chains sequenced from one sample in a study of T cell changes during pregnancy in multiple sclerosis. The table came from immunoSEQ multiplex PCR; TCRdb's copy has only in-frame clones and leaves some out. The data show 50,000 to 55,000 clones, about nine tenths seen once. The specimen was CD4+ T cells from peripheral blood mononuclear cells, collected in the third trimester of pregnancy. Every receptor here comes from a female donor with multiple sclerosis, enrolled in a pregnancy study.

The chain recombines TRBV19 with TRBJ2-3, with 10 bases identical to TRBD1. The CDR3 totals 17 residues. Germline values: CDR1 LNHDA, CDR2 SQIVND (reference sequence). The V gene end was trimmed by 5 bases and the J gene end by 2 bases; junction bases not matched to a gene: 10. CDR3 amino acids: CASSFATGTGVTDTQYF. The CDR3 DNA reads TGTGCCAGTAGTTTCGCCACCGGGACAGGGGTCACAGATACGCAGTATTTT. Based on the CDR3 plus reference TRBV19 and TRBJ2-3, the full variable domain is DGGITQSPKYLFRKEGQNVTLSCEQNLNHDAMYWYRQDPGQGLRLIYYSQIVNDFQKGDIAEGYSVSREKKESFPLTVTSAQKNPTAFYLCASSFATGTGVTDTQYFGPGTRLTVL.

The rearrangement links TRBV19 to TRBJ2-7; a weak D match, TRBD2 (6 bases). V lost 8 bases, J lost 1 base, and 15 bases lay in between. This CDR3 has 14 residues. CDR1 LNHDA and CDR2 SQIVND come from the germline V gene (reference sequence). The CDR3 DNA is TGTGCCAGTGCACAGGTAAGCGGGTCCTACGAGCAGTACTTC. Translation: CASAQVSGSYEQYF.

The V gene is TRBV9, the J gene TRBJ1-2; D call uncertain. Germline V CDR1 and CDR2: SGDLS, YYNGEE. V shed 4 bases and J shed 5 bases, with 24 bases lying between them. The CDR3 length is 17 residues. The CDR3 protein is CASSPEGRTGKLYGYTF. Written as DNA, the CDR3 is TGTGCCAGCAGCCCAGAAGGGCGAACGGGAAAATTATATGGCTACACCTTC.

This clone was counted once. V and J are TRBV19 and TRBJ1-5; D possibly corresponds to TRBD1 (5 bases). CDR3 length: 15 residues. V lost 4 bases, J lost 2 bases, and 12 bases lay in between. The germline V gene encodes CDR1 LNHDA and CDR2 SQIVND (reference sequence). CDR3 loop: CASSKGRAGNQPQHF. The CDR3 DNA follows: TGTGCCAGTAGTAAGGGCAGGGCGGGCAATCAGCCCCAGCATTTT. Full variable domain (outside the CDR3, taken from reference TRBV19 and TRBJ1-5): DGGITQSPKYLFRKEGQNVTLSCEQNLNHDAMYWYRQDPGQGLRLIYYSQIVNDFQKGDIAEGYSVSREKKESFPLTVTSAQKNPTAFYLCASSKGRAGNQPQHFGDGTRLSIL.

The CDR3 DNA follows: TGTGCCAGCAGTGTAGACAGGGGACGGTCCTATAATTCACCCCTCCACTTT. It codes for CASSVDRGRSYNSPLHF. V gene TRBV27 combines with J gene TRBJ1-6; 8 nucleotides align to TRBD1. CDR3 size: 17 residues. V trimming: 5 bases; J trimming: 1 base; junction bases outside the gene matches: 7. The germline CDR1 and CDR2 sequences are MNHEY and SMNVEV (reference sequence).

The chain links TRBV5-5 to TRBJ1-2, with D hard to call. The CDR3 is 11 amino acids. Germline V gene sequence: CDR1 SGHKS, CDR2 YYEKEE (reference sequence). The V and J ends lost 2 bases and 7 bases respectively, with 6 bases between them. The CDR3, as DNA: TGTGCCAGCAGCTTTCCTAGTGGCTACACCTTC. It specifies CASSFPSGYTF.

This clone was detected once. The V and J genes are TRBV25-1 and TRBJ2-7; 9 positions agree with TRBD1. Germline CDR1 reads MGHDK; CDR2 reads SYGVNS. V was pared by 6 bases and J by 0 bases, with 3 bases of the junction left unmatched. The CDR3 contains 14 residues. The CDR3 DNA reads TGTGCCAGCAGGGGGACAGGGCTCTCCTACGAGCAGTACTTC. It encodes CASRGTGLSYEQYF.

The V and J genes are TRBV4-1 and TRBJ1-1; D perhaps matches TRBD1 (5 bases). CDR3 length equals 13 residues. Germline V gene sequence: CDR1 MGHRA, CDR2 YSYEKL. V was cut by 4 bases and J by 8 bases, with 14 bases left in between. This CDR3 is CASSLAGELEAFF. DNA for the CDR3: TGCGCCAGCAGCCTCGCGGGGGAGCTAGAAGCTTTCTTT.

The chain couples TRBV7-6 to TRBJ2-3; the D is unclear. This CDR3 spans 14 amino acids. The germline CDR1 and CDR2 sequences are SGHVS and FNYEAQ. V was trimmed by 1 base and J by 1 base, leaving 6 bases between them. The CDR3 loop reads CASSLDYRTDTQYF. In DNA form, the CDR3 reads TGTGCCAGCAGCTTAGACTACCGCACAGATACGCAGTATTTT. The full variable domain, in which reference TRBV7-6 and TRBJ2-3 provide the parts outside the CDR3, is GAGVSQSPRYKVTKRGQDVALRCDPISGHVSLYWYRQALGQGPEFLTYFNYEAQQDKSGLPNDRFSAERPEGSISTLTIQRTEQRDSAMYRCASSLDYRTDTQYFGPGTRLTVL.

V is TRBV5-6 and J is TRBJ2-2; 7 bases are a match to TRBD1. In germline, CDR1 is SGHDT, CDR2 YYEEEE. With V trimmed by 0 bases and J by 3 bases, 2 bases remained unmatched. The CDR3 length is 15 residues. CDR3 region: CASSLGDRDTGELFF. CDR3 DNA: TGTGCCAGCAGCTTGGGAGACAGGGACACCGGGGAGCTGTTTTTT.

This chain's CDR3 is CALRGGRLDTQYF. The CDR3 DNA follows: TGTGCCTTGCGGGGGGGCCGATTAGATACGCAGTATTTT. The chain links TRBV30 to TRBJ2-3; 9 positions agree with TRBD2. With V trimmed by 7 bases and J by 5 bases, 7 bases remained unmatched. This CDR3 has 13 amino acids. Germline CDR1 GTSNPN, CDR2 SVGIG (reference sequence). The full variable domain, completed using reference TRBV30 and TRBJ2-3, is SQTIHQWPATLVQPVGSPLSLECTVEGTSNPNLYWYRQAAGRGLQLLFYSVGIGQISSEVPQNLSASRPQDRQFILSSKKLLLSDSGFYLCALRGGRLDTQYFGPGTRLTVL.

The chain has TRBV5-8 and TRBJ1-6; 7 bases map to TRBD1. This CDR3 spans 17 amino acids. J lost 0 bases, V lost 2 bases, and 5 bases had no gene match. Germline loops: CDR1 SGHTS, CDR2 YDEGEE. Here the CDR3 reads CASSFMGQSSYNSPLHF. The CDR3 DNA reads TGTGCCAGCAGCTTTATGGGACAGAGCTCCTATAATTCACCCCTCCACTTT.

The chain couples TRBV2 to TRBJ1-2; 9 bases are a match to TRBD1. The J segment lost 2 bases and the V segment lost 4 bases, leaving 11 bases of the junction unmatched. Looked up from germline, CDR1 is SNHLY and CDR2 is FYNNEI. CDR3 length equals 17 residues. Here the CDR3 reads CASSAPPGTGSNYGYTF. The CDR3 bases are TGTGCCAGCAGTGCCCCCCCTGGGACAGGGTCGAACTATGGCTACACCTTC.

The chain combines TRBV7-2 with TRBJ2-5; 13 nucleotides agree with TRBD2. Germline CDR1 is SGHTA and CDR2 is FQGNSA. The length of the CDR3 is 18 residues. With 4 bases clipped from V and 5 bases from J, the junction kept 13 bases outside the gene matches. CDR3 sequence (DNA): TGTGCCAGCAGCTCCGGACTAGCGGGGGCCCCATCAAGCGAGACCCAGTACTTC. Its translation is CASSSGLAGAPSSETQYF.

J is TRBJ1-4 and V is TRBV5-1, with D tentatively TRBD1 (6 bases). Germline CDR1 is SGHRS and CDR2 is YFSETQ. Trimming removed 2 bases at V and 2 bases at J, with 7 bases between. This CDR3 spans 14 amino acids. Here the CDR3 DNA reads TGCGCCAGCAGCTTTCAGGGGACTAATGAAAAACTGTTTTTT. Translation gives CASSFQGTNEKLFF.

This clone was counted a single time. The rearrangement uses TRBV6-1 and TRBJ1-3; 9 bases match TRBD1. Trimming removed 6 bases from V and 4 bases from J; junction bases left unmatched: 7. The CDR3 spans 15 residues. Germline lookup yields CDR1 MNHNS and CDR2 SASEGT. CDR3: CASSLNRGPGNTIYF. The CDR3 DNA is TGTGCCAGCAGCCTTAACAGGGGGCCGGGAAACACCATATATTTT.

CDR3 region: CASSVIPRGDGGNTIYF. In nucleotides, the CDR3 is TGTGCCAGCAGCGTAATCCCCCGGGGGGACGGTGGAAACACCATATATTTT. This sequence joins TRBV9 and TRBJ1-3, with D perhaps TRBD1 (5 bases). V shed 1 base and J shed 3 bases, with 17 bases lying between them. The CDR3 contains 17 residues. Germline assignment: CDR1 SGDLS and CDR2 YYNGEE. Looking up the rest from reference TRBV9 and TRBJ1-3 gives the full variable domain: DSGVTQTPKHLITATGQRVTLRCSPRSGDLSVYWYQQSLDQGLQFLIQYYNGEERAKGNILERFSAQQFPDLHSELNLSSLELGDSALYFCASSVIPRGDGGNTIYFGEGSWLTVV.

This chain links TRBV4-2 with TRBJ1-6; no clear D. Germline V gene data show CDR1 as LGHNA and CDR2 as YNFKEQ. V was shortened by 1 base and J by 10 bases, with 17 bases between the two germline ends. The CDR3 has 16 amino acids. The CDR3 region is CASSQGRDLGGSPLHF. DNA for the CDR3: TGTGCCAGCAGCCAAGGCCGGGATTTAGGAGGCTCACCCCTCCACTTT.

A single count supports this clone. CDR3 coding DNA: TGTGCCACCAGCAGAGGGACAGAGGTTGGCTACACCTTC. This encodes CATSRGTEVGYTF. This sequence joins TRBV15 and TRBJ1-2, with D perhaps matching TRBD1 (6 bases). In germline, CDR1 is LNHNV, CDR2 YYDKDF (reference sequence). This CDR3 contains 13 residues. V was trimmed by 1 base and J by 7 bases, leaving 10 bases between them.

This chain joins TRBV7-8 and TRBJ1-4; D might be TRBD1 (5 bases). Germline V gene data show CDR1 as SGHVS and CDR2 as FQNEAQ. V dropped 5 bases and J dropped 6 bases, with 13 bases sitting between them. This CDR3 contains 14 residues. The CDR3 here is CASSQGQGYEKLFF. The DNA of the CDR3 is TGTGCCAGCAGCCAAGGTCAGGGTTATGAAAAACTGTTTTTT.

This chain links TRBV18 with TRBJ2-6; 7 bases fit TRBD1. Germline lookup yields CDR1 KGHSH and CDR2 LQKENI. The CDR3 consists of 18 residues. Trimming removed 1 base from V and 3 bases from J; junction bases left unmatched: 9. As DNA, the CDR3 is TGTGCCAGCTCACCACTTAAAACAGGGGAAGTTGGGGCCAACGTCCTGACTTTC. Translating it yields CASSPLKTGEVGANVLTF.

CDR3 amino acids: CASSSVGQSFYEQYF. CDR3 in DNA: TGTGCCAGCAGCAGTGTGGGACAGAGCTTCTACGAGCAGTACTTC. The chain joins TRBV21-1 to TRBJ2-7; no check of the table's D call, TRBD1, against the DNA was made. TRBV21-1 constitutes a pseudogene. The CDR3 covers 15 residues.

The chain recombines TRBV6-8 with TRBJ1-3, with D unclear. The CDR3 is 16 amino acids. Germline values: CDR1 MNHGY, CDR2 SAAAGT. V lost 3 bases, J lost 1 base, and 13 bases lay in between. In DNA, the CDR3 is TGTGCCAGCAGTTATGCCAGGACTCTATCTGGAAACACCATATATTTT. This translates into CASSYARTLSGNTIYF.